This T cell receptor (beta chain) was retrieved from a study of blood T cell repertoires in COVID-19. About the research overall: Specimens from acute and convalescent COVID-19 originated in the United States, Italy and Spain. PBMCs, B-cell-depleted T cells, or T cells were the source of the cDNA or gDNA that made up the material.

The CDR3 has 16 amino acids. Unmatched junction bases numbered 13, after V lost 5 bases and J lost 7 bases. CDR1 MNHEY and CDR2 SVGEGT come from the germline V gene. Here immunoSEQ multiplex PCR was the method, and the copy in TCRdb shows in-frame clones only, minus some. The table has some 140,000 clones, around 75% seen once. The sequenced sample was peripheral blood. The chain carries TRBV6-2 or TRBV6-3 and TRBJ1-2; 10 nucleotides align to TRBD1. The origin of this receptor is a woman in her seventies with COVID-19, enrolled during active disease. DNA of the CDR3: TGTGCCAGCAGTGCACCGGGACAGGGGAGTCTGGTTGGCTACACCTTC. Its protein product is CASSAPGQGSLVGYTF.